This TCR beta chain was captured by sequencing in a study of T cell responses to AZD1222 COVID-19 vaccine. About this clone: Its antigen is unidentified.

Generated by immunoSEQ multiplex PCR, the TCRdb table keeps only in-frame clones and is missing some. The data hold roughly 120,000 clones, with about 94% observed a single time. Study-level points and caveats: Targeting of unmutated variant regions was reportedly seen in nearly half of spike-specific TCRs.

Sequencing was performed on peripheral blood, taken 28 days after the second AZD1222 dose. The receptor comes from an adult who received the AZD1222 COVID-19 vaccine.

DNA of the CDR3: TGTGCCAGCAGGAAAAGCTCCGGGACAGCGAGCTTTAACACTGAAGCTTTCTTT. The encoded protein is CASRKSSGTASFNTEAFF. The J gene is TRBJ1-1, the V gene TRBV6-4; 7 nucleotides agree with TRBD1. Germline loops: CDR1 MRHNA, CDR2 SNTAGT. J lost 2 bases, V lost 6 bases, and 18 bases had no gene match. The CDR3 is 18 residues long.